The clone carrying this TCR beta chain occurred a few times. Some clones are missing from TCRdb's copy, which holds only in-frame ones; the method was immunoSEQ multiplex PCR. The sample has over 50,000 clones, approximately 88% seen once. CDR3 length equals 14 residues. Germline CDR1 is LNHNV and CDR2 is YYDKDF (reference sequence). The germline V and J ends were trimmed by 1 base and 3 bases, with 7 bases remaining between them. These data originate in a study of T cell clones after liver transplantation. This TCR derives from a human donor who received a liver transplant. The chain recombines TRBV15 with TRBJ2-4; no reliable D call. The starting material was CD4+ T cells from blood, obtained before liver transplant. CDR3 nucleotide sequence: TGTGCCACCAGCAGAGGGTCAGACAAAAACATTCAGTACTTC. Amino acid sequence: CATSRGSDKNIQYF.